One sample yielded the 24 T cell receptor beta chains listed below, sequenced in a study of OX40 agonist ivuxolimab in advanced cancers. Clones were read by immunoSEQ multiplex PCR, and TCRdb kept only the in-frame ones, dropping some. This sample yields about 77,000 clones, of which over 80% are seen a single time; 0.25% to 0.35% belongs to the top ten. The input for sequencing was CD4+ or CD8+ T cells sorted from blood, taken in a trial of the OX40 agonist ivuxolimab. The source of these receptors is an adult with an advanced solid tumor such as melanoma, head and neck, liver or kidney cancer.

The chain is built from TRBV7-8 and TRBJ2-4; D may be TRBD1 (5 bases). The CDR3 sequence is 17 residues long. The germline CDR1 and CDR2 sequences are SGHVS and FQNEAQ. Trimming took off 4 bases at V and 0 bases at J, with 16 bases between the two ends. CDR3 DNA sequence: TGTGCCAGCAGCTCGATGTCCAGGGCGGTAGCCAAAAACATTCAGTACTTC. Residues: CASSSMSRAVAKNIQYF.

Regarding this clone: The identical CDR3 is also encoded by other nucleotide sequences in the sample. V and J are TRBV5-1 and TRBJ2-7; D not resolved. CDR1 and CDR2 from the germline V gene are SGHRS and YFSETQ. V gave up 0 bases and J gave up 2 bases, with 9 bases separating them. This CDR3 has 14 residues. CDR3 bases: TGCGCCAGCAGCTTGGATGGCCAAACCTACGAGCAGTACTTC. Its translation: CASSLDGQTYEQYF. The full variable domain, completed using reference TRBV5-1 and TRBJ2-7, is KAGVTQTPRYLIKTRGQQVTLSCSPISGHRSVSWYQQTPGQGLQFLFEYFSETQRNKGNFPGRFSGRQFSNSRSEMNVSTLELGDSALYLCASSLDGQTYEQYFGPGTRLTVT.

The J gene is TRBJ2-7, the V gene TRBV18; D may be TRBD1 (6 bases). The CDR3 totals 13 residues. V was cut by 4 bases and J by 7 bases, with 14 bases left in between. CDR1 and CDR2 from the germline V gene are KGHSH and LQKENI. The CDR3 region has the DNA TGTGCCAGCTCACGGGGAGACAGGCTAGAGCAGTACTTC. Translated, it gives CASSRGDRLEQYF.

The chain carries TRBV5-4 and TRBJ2-1; TRBD2 aligns across 11 bases. The trim removed 4 bases at V and 2 bases at J, leaving 5 bases unmatched. This CDR3 has 16 residues. CDR1 is SGHNT and CDR2 is YYREEE in the germline V gene (reference sequence). This CDR3 is CASSLAGGGPYNEQFF. In DNA, the CDR3 is TGTGCCAGCAGCCTAGCGGGAGGTGGGCCCTACAATGAGCAGTTCTTC.

This chain joins TRBV10-3 and TRBJ2-7; TRBD2 is a possible D gene (5 bases). The ends were cut back, 3 bases at V and 8 bases at J, with 11 bases in the middle. Per germline, CDR1 ENHRY and CDR2 SYGVKD. The CDR3 has 12 amino acids. Here the CDR3 reads CAISDPGKQQYF. Written as DNA, the CDR3 is TGTGCCATCAGTGATCCCGGGAAGCAGCAGTACTTC.

This clone was counted a single time. J is TRBJ2-7 and V is TRBV28; 7 bases line up with TRBD1. With V trimmed by 7 bases and J by 4 bases, 16 bases remained unmatched. The germline CDR1 and CDR2 sequences are MDHEN and SYDVKM. This CDR3 region has 16 residues. The CDR3 spells CASNPSSATGLYEQYF. The CDR3 nucleotides are TGTGCCAGCAACCCGTCCTCTGCGACAGGGCTGTACGAGCAGTACTTC. The full variable domain, with the rest looked up from reference TRBV28 and TRBJ2-7, is DVKVTQSSRYLVKRTGEKVFLECVQDMDHENMFWYRQDPGLGLRLIYFSYDVKMKEKGDIPEGYSVSREKKERFSLILESASTNQTSMYLCASNPSSATGLYEQYFGPGTRLTVT.

This sequence joins TRBV7-2 and TRBJ2-3; D might be TRBD1 (6 bases). The germline gives CDR1 SGHTA, CDR2 FQGNSA. This CDR3 has 15 amino acids. V was clipped by 2 bases and J by 1 base, with 10 bases between them. The CDR3 nucleotides are TGTGCCAGCAGCTTACAGGGGTTTGGCACAGATACGCAGTATTTT. This codes for CASSLQGFGTDTQYF.

This clone is a singleton in its sample. The chain links TRBV4-1 to TRBJ1-6; unclear D gene. Germline loops: CDR1 MGHRA, CDR2 YSYEKL. Trimming took off 0 bases at V and 9 bases at J, with 27 bases between the two ends. The CDR3 totals 20 residues. The CDR3 DNA is TGCGCCAGCAGCCAAGATTTGAGAGGGCCTCCCGGCGGACCCCTTTCACCCCTCCACTTT. Translating gives CASSQDLRGPPGGPLSPLHF.

V is TRBV19 and J is TRBJ2-7, with 12 positions matching TRBD2. V lost 5 bases and J lost 5; bases outside the gene matches: 7. Germline V CDR1 and CDR2: LNHDA, SQIVND (reference sequence). This CDR3 has 15 residues. CDR3 sequence: CASSRTSGNVNEQYF. CDR3 sequence (DNA): TGTGCCAGTAGTCGGACTAGCGGGAACGTAAACGAGCAGTACTTC. Filled out from reference TRBV19 and TRBJ2-7, the complete variable domain reads DGGITQSPKYLFRKEGQNVTLSCEQNLNHDAMYWYRQDPGQGLRLIYYSQIVNDFQKGDIAEGYSVSREKKESFPLTVTSAQKNPTAFYLCASSRTSGNVNEQYFGPGTRLTVT.

The chain employs TRBV10-3 and TRBJ2-3; 7 nucleotides line up with TRBD2. Germline lookup yields CDR1 ENHRY and CDR2 SYGVKD. The trim removed 6 bases at V and 2 bases at J, leaving 2 bases unmatched. This CDR3 has 13 residues. This CDR3 is CAIRRDYTDTQYF. DNA of the CDR3: TGTGCCATCAGGCGGGACTACACAGATACGCAGTATTTT.

This clone was counted a single time. The J gene is TRBJ2-3, the V gene TRBV27; 7 bases align to TRBD2. V shed 1 base and J 6 bases; nucleotides not matched to a gene: 13. CDR1 and CDR2 from the germline V gene are MNHEY and SMNVEV (reference sequence). This CDR3 is 17 amino acids long. As DNA, the CDR3 is TGTGCCAGCAGTTTATGGGGGGGAACTATGGTATCGGATACGCAGTATTTT. Translated, it gives CASSLWGGTMVSDTQYF.

V usage is TRBV4-3 and J usage is TRBJ2-3, with no clear D. This CDR3 comprises 14 residues. Trimming shortened V by 0 bases and J by 8 bases, and 12 bases separated the two germline ends. CDR1 LGHNA and CDR2 YSLEER come from the germline V gene. DNA of the CDR3: TGCGCCAGCAGCCAAGATTTGTCAGGTCGTACGCAGTATTTT. Its translation is CASSQDLSGRTQYF.

The CDR3: CASSLGTNFNEQFF. In DNA, the CDR3 is TGCGCCAGCAGCCTCGGGACCAACTTCAATGAGCAGTTCTTC. The rearrangement links TRBV5-1 to TRBJ2-1; either TRBD1 or TRBD2 may fit D (5 bases each). The CDR3 consists of 14 residues. Between the trimmed V and J ends, which lost 4 bases and 6 bases, there was a span of 14 bases. Germline V lookup: CDR1 SGHRS, CDR2 YFSETQ.

The table lists this clone with a count of one. The V and J genes are TRBV14 and TRBJ1-6; D is possibly TRBD1 (6 bases). This CDR3 has 14 residues. Germline assignment: CDR1 SGHDN and CDR2 FVKESK. Trimming removed 5 bases at V and 6 bases at J, with 11 bases between. CDR3 region: CASSGTGPNSPLHF. The CDR3 DNA reads as TGTGCCAGCAGCGGAACAGGGCCTAATTCACCCCTCCACTTT.

The rearrangement uses TRBV5-4 and TRBJ2-7; TRBD1 agrees at 9 bases. The CDR3 is 14 amino acids. V lost 4 bases and J lost 1; bases outside the gene matches: 3. The germline CDR1 and CDR2 sequences are SGHNT and YYREEE (reference sequence). The CDR3 region has the DNA TGTGCCAGCAGCCCGGACAGGGGATCCTACGAGCAGTACTTC. As protein: CASSPDRGSYEQYF.

V is TRBV6-5 and J is TRBJ1-2; D may be TRBD1 (6 bases). V lost 2 bases and J 7 bases, leaving 11 bases between the germline ends. The V gene's germline CDR1 is MNHEY and CDR2 SVGAGI. The CDR3 is 13 amino acids. CDR3 amino acids: CASSYLRGFGYTF. CDR3 sequence (DNA): TGTGCCAGCAGTTACCTCAGGGGTTTTGGCTACACCTTC.

The V call is TRBV28, the J call TRBJ1-5; D perhaps matches TRBD1 (6 bases). Germline CDR1 is MDHEN and CDR2 is SYDVKM. The CDR3 runs 15 residues. V lost 3 bases and J lost 0, with 9 bases in between. This CDR3 reads CASSFTRGSNQPQHF. DNA for the CDR3: TGTGCCAGCAGTTTCACCAGGGGTAGCAATCAGCCCCAGCATTTT.

The J gene is TRBJ1-5, the V gene TRBV6-1, with D unresolved. This CDR3 has 14 amino acids. Germline CDR1 is MNHNS and CDR2 is SASEGT. V lost 9 bases and J lost 0, with 12 bases in between. CDR3 protein: CASRNEGSNQPQHF. DNA for the CDR3: TGTGCCAGTAGAAACGAGGGTAGCAATCAGCCCCAGCATTTT.

The CDR3 DNA follows: TGTGCCAGCAGCGCGGGACTAGCCGGCTACGAGCAGTACTTC. Residues: CASSAGLAGYEQYF. This chain joins TRBV11-2 and TRBJ2-7, with 9 nucleotides matching TRBD2. V was pared by 5 bases and J by 3 bases, with 5 bases of the junction left unmatched. The CDR3 is 14 amino acids. The germline gives CDR1 SGHAT, CDR2 FQNNGV.

The J gene is TRBJ1-2, the V gene TRBV6-4, with 10 bases identical to TRBD1. Germline V gives CDR1 MRHNA, CDR2 SNTAGT. J lost 8 bases, V lost 4 bases, and 4 bases had no gene match. This CDR3 is 13 amino acids long. The CDR3 spells CASSVGTGVGYTF. The CDR3 nucleotides are TGTGCCAGCAGTGTAGGGACAGGGGTCGGCTACACCTTC.

V is TRBV10-3 and J is TRBJ2-1; TRBD1 might be the D (5 bases). The CDR3 runs to 15 residues. V gave up 2 bases and J gave up 1 base, with 9 bases separating them. CDR1 and CDR2 from the germline V gene are ENHRY and SYGVKD. CDR3 bases: TGTGCCATCAGTGAGAGGCAGGGTTCCTACAATGAGCAGTTCTTC. This gives the protein CAISERQGSYNEQFF.

The chain has TRBV28 and TRBJ2-5; no clear D. Germline assignment: CDR1 MDHEN and CDR2 SYDVKM. Trimming left V 0 bases short and J 2 bases short, with 10 bases between. The CDR3 has 15 residues. This chain's CDR3 is CASSLWVQQQETQYF. In nucleotides, the CDR3 is TGTGCCAGCAGTTTATGGGTGCAGCAGCAAGAGACCCAGTACTTC.

The chain joins TRBV25-1 to TRBJ2-1, with D possibly being TRBD2 (7 bases). CDR3 length: 17 amino acids. V was pared by 0 bases and J by 0 bases, with 12 bases between. Looked up from germline, CDR1 is MGHDK and CDR2 is SYGVNS. The DNA of the CDR3 is TGTGCCAGCAGTGAATACGAGGGGGGGCCCTCCTACAATGAGCAGTTCTTC. Protein: CASSEYEGGPSYNEQFF.

This chain joins TRBV5-1 and TRBJ2-2; 12 nucleotides agree with TRBD1. CDR3 length: 16 residues. Germline V gives CDR1 SGHRS, CDR2 YFSETQ. The V gene end was trimmed by 4 bases and the J gene end by 4 bases; junction bases not matched to a gene: 5. The CDR3 loop reads CASSPGQGASTGELFF. The CDR3 DNA reads as TGCGCCAGCAGCCCGGGACAGGGGGCAAGCACCGGGGAGCTGTTTTTT.